These T cell receptor beta chains were read from a single sample in a study of T cell changes during pregnancy in multiple sclerosis. The data were produced by immunoSEQ multiplex PCR, yet TCRdb's version contains in-frame clones alone and is incomplete. Of about 30,000 clones listed, around 90% are singletons. The material was CD8+ T cells from peripheral blood mononuclear cells, obtained before pregnancy. Receptors originate from a female donor with multiple sclerosis, enrolled in a pregnancy study. The CDR3 runs from the conserved cysteine through the conserved F or W. The order of the fields is V gene, D gene, clone size, J gene, CDR3 protein, CDR3 DNA. A D gene is named only where the DNA matches it firmly. The size field is filled for only some rows; it gives once, few, many or a size class.

v_call: TRBV2
d_call: NA
clone_size: NA
j_call: TRBJ2-6
cdr3_aa: CASSPCPYIQSRANVLTF
cdr3_nt: TGTGCCAGCAGTCCCTGTCCTTACATACAAAGTCGGGCCAACGTCCTGACTTTC

v_call: TRBV6-4
d_call: TRBD1
clone_size: NA
j_call: TRBJ2-1
cdr3_aa: CASSAGTAHNEQFF
cdr3_nt: TGTGCCAGCAGTGCCGGGACAGCCCACAATGAGCAGTTCTTC

v_call: TRBV5-4
d_call: TRBD1
clone_size: NA
j_call: TRBJ2-7
cdr3_aa: CASSSGQGYTYEQYF
cdr3_nt: TGTGCCAGCAGTTCGGGACAGGGATACACCTACGAGCAGTACTTC

v_call: TRBV27
d_call: TRBD2
clone_size: NA
j_call: TRBJ2-1
cdr3_aa: CASSLSSSGNSYNEQFF
cdr3_nt: TGTGCCAGCAGTTTATCGAGTAGCGGGAATTCCTACAATGAGCAGTTCTTC

v_call: TRBV12-5
d_call: NA
clone_size: NA
j_call: TRBJ2-1
cdr3_aa: CASATSIRENEQFF
cdr3_nt: TGTGCTAGCGCTACTAGCATCAGAGAGAATGAGCAGTTCTTC

v_call: TRBV4-2
d_call: NA
clone_size: medium-sized
j_call: TRBJ2-1
cdr3_aa: CASSQDRGLATYNEQFF
cdr3_nt: TGTGCCAGCAGCCAAGATCGTGGCCTAGCGACCTACAATGAGCAGTTCTTC

v_call: TRBV27
d_call: NA
clone_size: NA
j_call: TRBJ2-2
cdr3_aa: CASSFPGTGELFF
cdr3_nt: TGTGCCAGCAGTTTTCCGGGGACCGGGGAGCTGTTTTTT

v_call: TRBV14
d_call: TRBD1
clone_size: NA
j_call: TRBJ2-7
cdr3_aa: CASVPTRTGAYEQYF
cdr3_nt: TGTGCCAGCGTACCAACGAGGACAGGGGCCTACGAGCAGTACTTC

v_call: TRBV7-6
d_call: TRBD1
clone_size: once
j_call: TRBJ1-4
cdr3_aa: CASSSRQGPYNEKLFF
cdr3_nt: TGTGCCAGCAGCTCACGACAGGGGCCCTACAATGAAAAACTGTTTTTT

v_call: TRBV28
d_call: NA
clone_size: NA
j_call: TRBJ1-5
cdr3_aa: CASSLTPRRSNQPQHF
cdr3_nt: TGTGCCAGCAGTTTAACCCCCCGGCGGAGCAATCAGCCCCAGCATTTT

v_call: TRBV16
d_call: NA
clone_size: NA
j_call: TRBJ2-3
cdr3_aa: CASSRKAGDTQYF
cdr3_nt: TGTGCCAGCAGCCGGAAAGCGGGAGATACGCAGTATTTT

v_call: TRBV28
d_call: TRBD2
clone_size: NA
j_call: TRBJ2-7
cdr3_aa: CASSGLAGPYEQYF
cdr3_nt: TGTGCCAGCAGTGGACTAGCGGGGCCCTACGAGCAGTACTTC

v_call: TRBV7-9
d_call: TRBD2
clone_size: NA
j_call: TRBJ2-7
cdr3_aa: CAWTSGSYEQYF
cdr3_nt: TGTGCCTGGACTAGCGGGAGCTACGAGCAGTACTTC

v_call: TRBV11-1
d_call: NA
clone_size: NA
j_call: TRBJ1-1
cdr3_aa: CASSLLPGTRTEAFF
cdr3_nt: TGTGCCAGCAGCTTATTACCGGGAACCAGGACTGAAGCTTTCTTT

v_call: TRBV7-9
d_call: NA
clone_size: NA
j_call: TRBJ1-2
cdr3_aa: CASSPTWASKDYGYTF
cdr3_nt: TGTGCCAGCAGCCCAACTTGGGCCTCGAAAGACTATGGCTACACCTTC

v_call: TRBV27
d_call: TRBD1
clone_size: NA
j_call: TRBJ1-6
cdr3_aa: CASSLIRDRDNSPLHF
cdr3_nt: TGTGCCAGCAGTCTTATCCGGGACAGGGATAATTCACCCCTCCACTTT

v_call: TRBV9
d_call: TRBD1
clone_size: NA
j_call: TRBJ2-6
cdr3_aa: CASSVDDKGALGANVLTF
cdr3_nt: TGTGCCAGCAGCGTAGATGATAAGGGGGCTTTGGGGGCCAACGTCCTGACTTTC

v_call: TRBV7-6
d_call: TRBD1
clone_size: NA
j_call: TRBJ1-4
cdr3_aa: CASSLGGGENEKLFF
cdr3_nt: TGTGCCAGCAGCTTAGGAGGGGGCGAGAATGAAAAACTGTTTTTT

v_call: TRBV6-5
d_call: TRBD1
clone_size: NA
j_call: TRBJ1-2
cdr3_aa: CASSRTWTGDGYTF
cdr3_nt: TGTGCCAGCAGCCGCACCTGGACAGGGGATGGCTACACCTTC

v_call: TRBV7-6
d_call: NA
clone_size: NA
j_call: TRBJ2-1
cdr3_aa: CASGPASYNEQFF
cdr3_nt: TGTGCCAGCGGGCCGGCCTCCTACAATGAGCAGTTCTTC

v_call: TRBV27
d_call: NA
clone_size: NA
j_call: TRBJ2-1
cdr3_aa: CASSLFGGVGGDEQFF
cdr3_nt: TGTGCCAGCAGTTTATTTGGCGGGGTGGGGGGTGATGAGCAGTTCTTC

v_call: TRBV7-9
d_call: NA
clone_size: NA
j_call: TRBJ2-2
cdr3_aa: CASSSFRDGRNTGELFF
cdr3_nt: TGTGCCAGCAGCTCCTTCCGGGACGGGAGGAACACCGGGGAGCTGTTTTTT

v_call: TRBV9
d_call: TRBD1
clone_size: NA
j_call: TRBJ1-2
cdr3_aa: CASSVDPQAGGLNYGYTF
cdr3_nt: TGTGCCAGCAGCGTAGATCCCCAGGCAGGGGGACTTAACTATGGCTACACCTTC

v_call: TRBV7-6
d_call: NA
clone_size: NA
j_call: TRBJ2-2
cdr3_aa: CASSLAAAGWTGELFF
cdr3_nt: TGTGCCAGCAGCTTAGCGGCGGCAGGGTGGACCGGGGAGCTGTTTTTT

v_call: TRBV28
d_call: TRBD2
clone_size: NA
j_call: TRBJ2-1
cdr3_aa: CASSLSSGMSSYNEQFF
cdr3_nt: TGTGCCAGCAGTTTATCCAGCGGGATGAGCTCCTACAATGAGCAGTTCTTC

v_call: TRBV25-1
d_call: NA
clone_size: once
j_call: TRBJ1-4
cdr3_aa: CASSESRGSGSTNEKLFF
cdr3_nt: TGTGCCAGCAGTGAATCAAGAGGGAGTGGGTCAACTAATGAAAAACTGTTTTTT

v_call: TRBV29-1
d_call: TRBD2
clone_size: once
j_call: TRBJ2-1
cdr3_aa: CSSGGGWNEQFF
cdr3_nt: TGCAGCTCCGGGGGGGGGTGGAATGAGCAGTTCTTC

v_call: TRBV6-5
d_call: TRBD1
clone_size: NA
j_call: TRBJ2-7
cdr3_aa: CASSSPGTGTYEQYF
cdr3_nt: TGTGCCAGCAGTTCCCCCGGGACAGGGACTTACGAGCAGTACTTC

v_call: TRBV27
d_call: NA
clone_size: NA
j_call: TRBJ2-5
cdr3_aa: CASSLYASGRDGGTPQYF
cdr3_nt: TGTGCCAGCAGTTTATATGCCAGCGGACGGGACGGTGGGACACCCCAGTACTTC

v_call: TRBV4-1
d_call: NA
clone_size: NA
j_call: TRBJ2-5
cdr3_aa: CASSQWKGSRETQYF
cdr3_nt: TGCGCCAGCAGCCAATGGAAGGGGTCTCGGGAGACCCAGTACTTC

v_call: TRBV19
d_call: NA
clone_size: few
j_call: TRBJ1-1
cdr3_aa: CAISTGPLTEAFF
cdr3_nt: TGTGCCATCTCGACAGGACCACTCACTGAAGCTTTCTTT

v_call: TRBV19
d_call: NA
clone_size: NA
j_call: TRBJ1-6
cdr3_aa: CASSPVPVYNSPLHF
cdr3_nt: TGTGCCAGTAGTCCCGTCCCGGTCTATAATTCACCCCTCCACTTT

v_call: TRBV27
d_call: NA
clone_size: NA
j_call: TRBJ2-6
cdr3_aa: CASSEWTSRLSGANVLTF
cdr3_nt: TGTGCCAGCAGTGAGTGGACTTCGCGCCTCTCTGGGGCCAACGTCCTGACTTTC

v_call: TRBV2
d_call: NA
clone_size: NA
j_call: TRBJ2-7
cdr3_aa: CASSGLDAYEQYF
cdr3_nt: TGTGCCAGCAGTGGACTAGACGCGTACGAGCAGTACTTC

v_call: TRBV27
d_call: TRBD1
clone_size: NA
j_call: TRBJ1-4
cdr3_aa: CASSQTGQSNEKLFF
cdr3_nt: TGTGCCAGCAGTCAAACGGGACAGTCTAATGAAAAACTGTTTTTT

v_call: TRBV9
d_call: TRBD1
clone_size: NA
j_call: TRBJ2-2
cdr3_aa: CASSVGRDRPNTGELFF
cdr3_nt: TGTGCCAGCAGCGTAGGAAGGGACAGGCCGAACACCGGGGAGCTGTTTTTT

v_call: TRBV5-1
d_call: TRBD1
clone_size: NA
j_call: TRBJ1-2
cdr3_aa: CASSPGAGTAEDGYTF
cdr3_nt: TGCGCCAGCAGCCCTGGGGCCGGGACAGCCGAAGATGGCTACACCTTC

v_call: TRBV2
d_call: NA
clone_size: NA
j_call: TRBJ2-6
cdr3_aa: CASSESDAGANVLTF
cdr3_nt: TGTGCCAGCAGTGAAAGCGATGCTGGGGCCAACGTCCTGACTTTC

v_call: TRBV9
d_call: TRBD2
clone_size: NA
j_call: TRBJ2-3
cdr3_aa: CASSVVQRGDTQYF
cdr3_nt: TGTGCCAGCAGCGTAGTCCAGCGGGGAGATACGCAGTATTTT

v_call: TRBV5-1
d_call: TRBD1
clone_size: NA
j_call: TRBJ1-2
cdr3_aa: CASTSQGVNYGYTF
cdr3_nt: TGCGCCAGCACATCACAGGGGGTCAACTATGGCTACACCTTC

v_call: TRBV19
d_call: TRBD1
clone_size: NA
j_call: TRBJ1-1
cdr3_aa: CASRHTGGPEAFF
cdr3_nt: TGTGCCAGTAGGCACACAGGGGGCCCTGAAGCTTTCTTT

v_call: TRBV5-1
d_call: TRBD2
clone_size: NA
j_call: TRBJ2-7
cdr3_aa: CASSLREAYEQYF
cdr3_nt: TGCGCCAGCAGCCTCCGGGAGGCTTACGAGCAGTACTTC

v_call: TRBV30
d_call: NA
clone_size: NA
j_call: TRBJ2-7
cdr3_aa: CAWSVAGYEQYF
cdr3_nt: TGTGCCTGGAGTGTTGCGGGGTACGAGCAGTACTTC

v_call: TRBV7-9
d_call: NA
clone_size: NA
j_call: TRBJ1-1
cdr3_aa: CASSSDRNTEAFF
cdr3_nt: TGTGCCAGCAGCTCCGACAGGAACACTGAAGCTTTCTTT

v_call: TRBV27
d_call: NA
clone_size: NA
j_call: TRBJ1-5
cdr3_aa: CASSLGGGSQPQHF
cdr3_nt: TGTGCCAGCAGTTTAGGGGGGGGCAGTCAGCCCCAGCATTTT

v_call: TRBV11-3
d_call: NA
clone_size: NA
j_call: TRBJ2-7
cdr3_aa: CASSLTGTYEQYF
cdr3_nt: TGTGCCAGCAGCTTAACAGGAACGTACGAGCAGTACTTC

v_call: TRBV27
d_call: NA
clone_size: NA
j_call: TRBJ2-3
cdr3_aa: CASSLLTVQGTDTQYF
cdr3_nt: TGTGCCAGCAGTCTACTGACAGTGCAAGGCACAGATACGCAGTATTTT

v_call: TRBV7-6
d_call: TRBD2
clone_size: NA
j_call: TRBJ2-3
cdr3_aa: CASSSASGGAFRTDTQYF
cdr3_nt: TGTGCCAGCAGCTCCGCTAGCGGGGGGGCCTTTAGGACAGATACGCAGTATTTT

v_call: TRBV5-4
d_call: TRBD2
clone_size: NA
j_call: TRBJ2-7
cdr3_aa: CASRVSGSPSYEQYF
cdr3_nt: TGTGCCAGCAGAGTCAGCGGGAGTCCGTCGTACGAGCAGTACTTC

v_call: TRBV10-2
d_call: NA
clone_size: NA
j_call: TRBJ1-2
cdr3_aa: CASSDRPRVGYTF
cdr3_nt: TGCGCCAGCAGTGACAGGCCCAGGGTCGGCTACACCTTC

v_call: TRBV27
d_call: TRBD1
clone_size: NA
j_call: TRBJ1-3
cdr3_aa: CASSLDRDSGNTIYF
cdr3_nt: TGTGCCAGCAGTCTAGACAGGGACTCTGGAAACACCATATATTTT

v_call: TRBV6-1
d_call: NA
clone_size: NA
j_call: TRBJ2-2
cdr3_aa: CASSPNGNTGELFF
cdr3_nt: TGTGCCAGCAGCCCTAACGGGAACACCGGGGAGCTGTTTTTT

v_call: TRBV7-8
d_call: TRBD1
clone_size: once
j_call: TRBJ2-1
cdr3_aa: CASSLSGTGSSSDNEQFF
cdr3_nt: TGTGCCAGCAGCCTTTCCGGGACAGGTAGTTCTTCGGACAATGAGCAGTTCTTC

v_call: TRBV4-3
d_call: NA
clone_size: NA
j_call: TRBJ1-2
cdr3_aa: CASSQAGGVDYGYTF
cdr3_nt: TGCGCCAGCAGCCAAGCCGGGGGGGTGGACTATGGCTACACCTTC